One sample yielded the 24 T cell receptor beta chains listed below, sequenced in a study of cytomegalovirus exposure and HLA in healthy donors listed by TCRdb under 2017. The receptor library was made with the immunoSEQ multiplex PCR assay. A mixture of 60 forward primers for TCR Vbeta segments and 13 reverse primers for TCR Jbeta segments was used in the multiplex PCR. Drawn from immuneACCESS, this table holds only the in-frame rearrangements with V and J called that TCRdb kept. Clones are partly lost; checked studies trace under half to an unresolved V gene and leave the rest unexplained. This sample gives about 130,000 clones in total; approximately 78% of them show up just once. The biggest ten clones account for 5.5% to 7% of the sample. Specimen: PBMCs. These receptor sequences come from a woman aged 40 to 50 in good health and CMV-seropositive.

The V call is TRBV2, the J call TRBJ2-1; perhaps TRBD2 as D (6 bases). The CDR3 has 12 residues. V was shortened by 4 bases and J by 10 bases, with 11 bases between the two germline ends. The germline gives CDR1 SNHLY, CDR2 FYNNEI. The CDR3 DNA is TGTGCCAGCAGTGCGACTAGTTGGGAGCAGTTCTTC. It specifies CASSATSWEQFF. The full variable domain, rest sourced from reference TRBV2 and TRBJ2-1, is EPEVTQTPSHQVTQMGQEVILRCVPISNHLYFYWYRQILGQKVEFLVSFYNNEISEKSEIFDDQFSVERPDGSNFTLKIRSTKLEDSAMYFCASSATSWEQFFGPGTRLTVL.

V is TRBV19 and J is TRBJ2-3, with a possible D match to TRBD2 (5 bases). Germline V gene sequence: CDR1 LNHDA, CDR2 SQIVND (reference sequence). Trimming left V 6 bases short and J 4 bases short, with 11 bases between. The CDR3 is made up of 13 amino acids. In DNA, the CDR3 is TGTGCCAGTAGCCTAGGAGGTGCAGATACGCAGTATTTT. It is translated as CASSLGGADTQYF.

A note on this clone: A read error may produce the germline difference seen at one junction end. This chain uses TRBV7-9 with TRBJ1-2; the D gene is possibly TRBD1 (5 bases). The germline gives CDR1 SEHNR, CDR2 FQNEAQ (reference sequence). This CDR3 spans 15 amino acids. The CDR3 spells CSSSLSLGGNYGYTF. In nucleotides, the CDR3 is TGTTCCAGCAGCTTAAGTCTGGGGGGAAACTATGGCTACACCTTC.

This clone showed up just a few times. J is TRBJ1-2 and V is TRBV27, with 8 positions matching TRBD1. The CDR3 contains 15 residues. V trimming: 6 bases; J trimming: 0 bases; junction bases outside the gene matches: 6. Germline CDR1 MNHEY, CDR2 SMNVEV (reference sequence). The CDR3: CASRQGDIPNYGYTF. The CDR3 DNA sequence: TGTGCCAGCAGACAGGGGGATATTCCTAACTATGGCTACACCTTC.

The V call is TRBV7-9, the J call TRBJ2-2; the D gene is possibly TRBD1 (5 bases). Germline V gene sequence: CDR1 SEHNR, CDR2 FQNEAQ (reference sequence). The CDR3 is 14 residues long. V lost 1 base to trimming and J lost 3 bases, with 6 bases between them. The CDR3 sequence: CASSLEGHTGELFF. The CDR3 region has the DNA TGTGCCAGCAGCTTAGAGGGGCACACCGGGGAGCTGTTTTTT.

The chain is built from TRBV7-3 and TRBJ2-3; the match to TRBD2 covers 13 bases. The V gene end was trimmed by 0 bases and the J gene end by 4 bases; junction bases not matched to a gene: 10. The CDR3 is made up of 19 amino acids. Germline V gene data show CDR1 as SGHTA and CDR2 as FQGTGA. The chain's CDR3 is CASSLTGGLAGVVADTQYF. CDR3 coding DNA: TGTGCCAGCAGCTTAACTGGCGGACTAGCGGGAGTTGTCGCAGATACGCAGTATTTT.

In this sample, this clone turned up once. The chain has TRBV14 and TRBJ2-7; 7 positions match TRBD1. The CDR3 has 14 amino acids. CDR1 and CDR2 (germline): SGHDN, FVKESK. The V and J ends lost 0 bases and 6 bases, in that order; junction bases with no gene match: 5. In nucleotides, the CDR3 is TGTGCCAGCAGCCAAGAGACAGGGACGATCGAGCAGTACTTC. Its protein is CASSQETGTIEQYF.

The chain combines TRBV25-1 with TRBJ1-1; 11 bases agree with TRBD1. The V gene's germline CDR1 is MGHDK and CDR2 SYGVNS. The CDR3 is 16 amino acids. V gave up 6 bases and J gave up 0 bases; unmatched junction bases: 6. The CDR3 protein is CASRKGQGAMNTEAFF. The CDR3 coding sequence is TGTGCCAGCAGGAAAGGACAGGGGGCTATGAACACTGAAGCTTTCTTT.

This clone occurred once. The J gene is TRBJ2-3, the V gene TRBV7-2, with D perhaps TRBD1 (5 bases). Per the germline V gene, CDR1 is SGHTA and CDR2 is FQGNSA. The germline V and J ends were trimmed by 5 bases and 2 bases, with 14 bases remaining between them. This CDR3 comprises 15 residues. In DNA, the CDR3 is TGTGCCAGCAGCCCTGACAGAGTATCCACAGATACGCAGTATTTT. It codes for CASSPDRVSTDTQYF.

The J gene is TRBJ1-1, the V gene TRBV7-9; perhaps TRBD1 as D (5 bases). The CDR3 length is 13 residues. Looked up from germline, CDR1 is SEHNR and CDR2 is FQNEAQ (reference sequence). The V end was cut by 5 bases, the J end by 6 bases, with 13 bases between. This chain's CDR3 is CASSDRLAAEAFF. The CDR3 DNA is TGTGCCAGCAGCGACAGACTTGCGGCTGAAGCTTTCTTT.

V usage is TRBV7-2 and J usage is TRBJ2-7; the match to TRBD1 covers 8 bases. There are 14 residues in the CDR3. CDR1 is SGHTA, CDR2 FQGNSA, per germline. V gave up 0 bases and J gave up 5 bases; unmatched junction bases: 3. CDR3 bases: TGTGCCAGCAGCTTAGCGGCCAGGGGGCACGAGCAGTACTTC. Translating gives CASSLAARGHEQYF.

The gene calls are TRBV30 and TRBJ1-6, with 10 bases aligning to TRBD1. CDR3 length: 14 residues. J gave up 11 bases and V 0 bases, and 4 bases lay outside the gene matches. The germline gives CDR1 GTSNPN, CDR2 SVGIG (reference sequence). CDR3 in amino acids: CAWSVGQGRAPLHF. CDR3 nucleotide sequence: TGTGCCTGGAGTGTGGGACAGGGGAGGGCACCCCTCCACTTT.

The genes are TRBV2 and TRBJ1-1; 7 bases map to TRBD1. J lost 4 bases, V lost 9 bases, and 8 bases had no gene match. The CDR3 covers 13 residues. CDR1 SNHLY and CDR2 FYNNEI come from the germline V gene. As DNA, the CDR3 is TGTGCCAGAGAGGGGGCGAAGGGCACTGAAGCTTTCTTT. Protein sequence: CAREGAKGTEAFF.

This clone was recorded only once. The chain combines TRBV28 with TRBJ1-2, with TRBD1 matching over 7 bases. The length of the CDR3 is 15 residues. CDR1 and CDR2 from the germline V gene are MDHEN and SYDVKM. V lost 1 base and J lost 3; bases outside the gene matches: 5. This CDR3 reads CASSLSGQTDYGYTF. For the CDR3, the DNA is TGTGCCAGCAGTTTATCGGGACAGACTGACTATGGCTACACCTTC.

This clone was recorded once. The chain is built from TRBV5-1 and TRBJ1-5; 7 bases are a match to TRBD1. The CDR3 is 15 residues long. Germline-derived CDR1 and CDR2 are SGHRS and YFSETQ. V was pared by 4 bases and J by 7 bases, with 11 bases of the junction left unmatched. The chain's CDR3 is CASSEGDSPSQPQHF. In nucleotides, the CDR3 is TGCGCCAGCAGCGAAGGGGACAGCCCTTCCCAGCCCCAGCATTTT.

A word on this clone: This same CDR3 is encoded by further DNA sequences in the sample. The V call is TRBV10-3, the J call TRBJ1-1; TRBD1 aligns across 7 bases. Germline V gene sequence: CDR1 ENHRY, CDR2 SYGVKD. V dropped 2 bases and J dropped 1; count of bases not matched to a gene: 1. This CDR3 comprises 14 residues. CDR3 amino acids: CAISERQGNTEAFF. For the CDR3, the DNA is TGTGCCATCAGTGAGAGACAGGGGAACACTGAAGCTTTCTTT.

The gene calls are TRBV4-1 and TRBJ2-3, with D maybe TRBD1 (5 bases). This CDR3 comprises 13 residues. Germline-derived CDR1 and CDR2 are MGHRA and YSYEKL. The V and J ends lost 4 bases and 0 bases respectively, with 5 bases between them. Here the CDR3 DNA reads TGCGCCAGCAGCCGGGGCAGCACAGATACGCAGTATTTT. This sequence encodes CASSRGSTDTQYF.

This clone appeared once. The CDR3 spells CSVVKQADSQAFF. Written as DNA, the CDR3 is TGCAGCGTTGTTAAACAGGCGGATTCTCAAGCTTTCTTT. This chain links TRBV29-1 with TRBJ1-1; maybe TRBD1 (5 bases). The CDR3 runs to 13 residues. The germline gives CDR1 SQVTM, CDR2 ANQGSEA. The germline V and J ends were trimmed by 4 bases and 9 bases, with 18 bases remaining between them.

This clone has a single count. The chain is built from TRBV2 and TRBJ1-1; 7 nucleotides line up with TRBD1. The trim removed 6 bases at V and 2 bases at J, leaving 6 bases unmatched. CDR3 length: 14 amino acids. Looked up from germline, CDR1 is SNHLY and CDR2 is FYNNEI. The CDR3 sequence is CASRNRGPNTEAFF. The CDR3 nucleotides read TGTGCCAGCAGGAACAGGGGCCCAAACACTGAAGCTTTCTTT.

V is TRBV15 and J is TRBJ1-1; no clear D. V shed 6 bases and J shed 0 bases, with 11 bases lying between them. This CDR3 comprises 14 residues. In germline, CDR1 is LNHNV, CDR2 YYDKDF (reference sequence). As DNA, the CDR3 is TGTGCCACCAGATGGGCGACGGTGAACACTGAAGCTTTCTTT. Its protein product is CATRWATVNTEAFF. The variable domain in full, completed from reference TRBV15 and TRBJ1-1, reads DAMVIQNPRYQVTQFGKPVTLSCSQTLNHNVMYWYQQKSSQAPKLLFHYYDKDFNNEADTPDNFQSRRPNTSFCFLDIRSPGLGDTAMYLCATRWATVNTEAFFGQGTRLTVV.

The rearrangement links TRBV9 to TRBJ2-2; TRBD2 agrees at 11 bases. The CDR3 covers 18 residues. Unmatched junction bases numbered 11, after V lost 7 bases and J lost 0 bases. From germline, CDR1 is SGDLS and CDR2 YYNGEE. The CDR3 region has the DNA TGTGCCAGCTCAAGCCGGCCTAGCGGGGGGACGAACACCGGGGAGCTGTTTTTT. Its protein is CASSSRPSGGTNTGELFF.

The CDR3 bases are TGTGCCAGCAGCCACGGGACAGGGAACGACGAGCAGTACTTC. Amino acid sequence: CASSHGTGNDEQYF. The chain is built from TRBV7-9 and TRBJ2-7; TRBD1 agrees at 9 bases. The CDR3 extends over 14 amino acids. Losses at the gene ends were 5 bases for V and 5 bases for J; bases not matched to a gene: 7. Looked up from germline, CDR1 is SEHNR and CDR2 is FQNEAQ (reference sequence).

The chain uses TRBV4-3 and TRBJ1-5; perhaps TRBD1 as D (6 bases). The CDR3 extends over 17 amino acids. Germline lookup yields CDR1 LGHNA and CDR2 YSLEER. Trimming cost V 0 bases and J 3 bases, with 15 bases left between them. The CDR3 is CASSQDPEWTVNQPQHF. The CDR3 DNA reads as TGCGCCAGCAGCCAAGATCCGGAGTGGACAGTCAATCAGCCCCAGCATTTT.

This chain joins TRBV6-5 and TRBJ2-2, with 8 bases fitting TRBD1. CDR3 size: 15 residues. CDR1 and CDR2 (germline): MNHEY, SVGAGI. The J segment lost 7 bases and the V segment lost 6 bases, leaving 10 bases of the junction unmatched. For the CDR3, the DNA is TGTGCCAGCAGAGGACGACAGGGGATTCACGGGGAGCTGTTTTTT. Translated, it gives CASRGRQGIHGELFF.